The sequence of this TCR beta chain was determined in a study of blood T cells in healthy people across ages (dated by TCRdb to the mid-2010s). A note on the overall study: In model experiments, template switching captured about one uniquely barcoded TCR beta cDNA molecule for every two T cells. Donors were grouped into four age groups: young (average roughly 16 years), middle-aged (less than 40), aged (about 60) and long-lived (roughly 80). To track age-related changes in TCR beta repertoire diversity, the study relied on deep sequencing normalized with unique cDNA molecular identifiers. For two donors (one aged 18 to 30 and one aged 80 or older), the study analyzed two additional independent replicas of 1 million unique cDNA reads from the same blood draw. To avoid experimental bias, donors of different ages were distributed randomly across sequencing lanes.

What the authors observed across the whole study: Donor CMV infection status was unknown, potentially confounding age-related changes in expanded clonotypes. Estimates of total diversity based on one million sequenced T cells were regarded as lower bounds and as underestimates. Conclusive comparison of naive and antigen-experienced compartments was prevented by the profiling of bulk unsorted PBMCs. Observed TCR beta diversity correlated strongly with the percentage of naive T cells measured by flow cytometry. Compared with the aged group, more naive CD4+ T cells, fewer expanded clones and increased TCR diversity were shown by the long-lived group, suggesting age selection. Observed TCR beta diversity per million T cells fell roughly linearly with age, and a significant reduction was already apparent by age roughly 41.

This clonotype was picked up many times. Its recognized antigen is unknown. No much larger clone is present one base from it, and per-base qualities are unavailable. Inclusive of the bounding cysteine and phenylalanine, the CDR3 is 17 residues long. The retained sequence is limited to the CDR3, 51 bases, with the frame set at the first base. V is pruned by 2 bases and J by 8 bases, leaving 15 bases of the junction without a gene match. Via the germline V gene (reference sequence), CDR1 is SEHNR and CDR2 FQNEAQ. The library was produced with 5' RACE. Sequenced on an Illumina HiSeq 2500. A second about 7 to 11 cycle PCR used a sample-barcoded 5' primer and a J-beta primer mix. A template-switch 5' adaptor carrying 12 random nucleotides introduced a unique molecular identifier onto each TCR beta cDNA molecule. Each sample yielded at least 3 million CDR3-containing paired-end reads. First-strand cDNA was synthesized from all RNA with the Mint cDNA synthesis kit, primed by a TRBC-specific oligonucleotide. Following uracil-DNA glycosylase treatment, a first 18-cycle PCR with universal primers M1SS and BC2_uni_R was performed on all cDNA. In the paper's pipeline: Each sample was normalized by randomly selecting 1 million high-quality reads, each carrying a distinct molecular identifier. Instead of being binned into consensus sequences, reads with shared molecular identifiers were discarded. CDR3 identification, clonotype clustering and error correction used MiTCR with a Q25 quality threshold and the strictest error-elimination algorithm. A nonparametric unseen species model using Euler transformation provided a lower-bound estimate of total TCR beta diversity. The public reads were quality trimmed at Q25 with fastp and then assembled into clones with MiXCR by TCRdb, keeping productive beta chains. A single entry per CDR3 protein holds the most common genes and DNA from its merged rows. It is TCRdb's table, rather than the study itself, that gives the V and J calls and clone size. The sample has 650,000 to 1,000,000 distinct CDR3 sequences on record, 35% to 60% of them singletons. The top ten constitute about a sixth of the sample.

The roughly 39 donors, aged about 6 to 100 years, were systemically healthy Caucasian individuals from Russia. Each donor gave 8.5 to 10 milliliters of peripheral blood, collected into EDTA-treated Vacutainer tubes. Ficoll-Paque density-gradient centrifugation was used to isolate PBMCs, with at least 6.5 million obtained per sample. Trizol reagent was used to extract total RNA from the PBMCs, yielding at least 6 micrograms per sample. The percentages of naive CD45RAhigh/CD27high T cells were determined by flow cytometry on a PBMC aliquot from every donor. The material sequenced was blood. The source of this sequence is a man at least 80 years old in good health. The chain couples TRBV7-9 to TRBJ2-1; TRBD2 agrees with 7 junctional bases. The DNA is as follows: TGTGCCAGCAGCTTAACCAACGCTGGGACTGGGGGGGATGAGCAGTTCTTC. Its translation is CASSLTNAGTGGDEQFF.